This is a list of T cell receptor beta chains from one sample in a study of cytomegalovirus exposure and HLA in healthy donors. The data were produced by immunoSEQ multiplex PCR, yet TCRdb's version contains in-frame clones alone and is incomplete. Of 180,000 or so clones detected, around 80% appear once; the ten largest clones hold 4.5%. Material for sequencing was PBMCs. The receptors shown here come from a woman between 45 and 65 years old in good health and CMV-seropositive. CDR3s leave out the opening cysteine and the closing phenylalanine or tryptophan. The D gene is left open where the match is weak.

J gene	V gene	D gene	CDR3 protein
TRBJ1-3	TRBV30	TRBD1	ASDRVLGDTIY
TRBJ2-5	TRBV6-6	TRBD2	ASSPMGGETQY
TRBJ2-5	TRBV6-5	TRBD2	ASVSGGQETQY
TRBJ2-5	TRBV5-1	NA	ASSLGAGQETQY
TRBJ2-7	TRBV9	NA	ASSPPGLQQQY
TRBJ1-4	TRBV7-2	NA	ASSPQGSNEKLF
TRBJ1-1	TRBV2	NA	ASSPGRGEAF
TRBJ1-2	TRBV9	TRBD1	ASSLDRGGDGYT
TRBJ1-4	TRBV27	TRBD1	ASSARHRQGGEKLF
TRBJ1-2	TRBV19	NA	ASSTQLQVDYGYT
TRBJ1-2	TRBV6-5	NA	ASTLRGVGYT
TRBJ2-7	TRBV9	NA	ASSAANQGYEQY
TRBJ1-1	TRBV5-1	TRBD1	ASSPDRGRTEAF
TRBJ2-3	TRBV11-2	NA	ASSRSGTLTDTQY
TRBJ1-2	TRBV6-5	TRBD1	ASSYSRDRGDYGYT
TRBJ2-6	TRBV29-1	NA	SVYISGANVLT
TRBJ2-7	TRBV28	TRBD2	ASSSQGTSGRFPSQY
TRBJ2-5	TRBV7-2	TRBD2	ASSLVRGGRETQY
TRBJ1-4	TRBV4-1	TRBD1	ASSQPTTQGFNEKLF
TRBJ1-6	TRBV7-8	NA	ASSLAGGGNSPLH
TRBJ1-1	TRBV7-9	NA	SSSPTGVNLYTEAF
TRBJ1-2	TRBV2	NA	ASSGSRGINYGYT
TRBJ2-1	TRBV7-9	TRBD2	ASSLGASGRGEDEQF
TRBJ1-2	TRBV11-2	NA	ASSPRAFSSYT
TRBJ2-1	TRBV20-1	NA	SARRLDEQF
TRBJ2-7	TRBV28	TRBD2	ASRPPSGTYEQY
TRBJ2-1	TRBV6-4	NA	ASSDSGGALGEQF
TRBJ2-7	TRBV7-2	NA	ASSPMGTVHERY
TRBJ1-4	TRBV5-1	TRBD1	ASRAFTTRDRGEKLF
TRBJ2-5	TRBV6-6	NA	ASSYGPGSETQY
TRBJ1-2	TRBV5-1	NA	ASSPGPNYGYT
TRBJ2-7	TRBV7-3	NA	ASSFEAGAPYEQY
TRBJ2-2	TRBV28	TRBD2	ASSLRLAGGLNTGELF